Listed below are T cell receptor beta chains from one sample, sequenced in a study of blood T cell repertoires in COVID-19. Sequencing was performed with immunoSEQ multiplex PCR; in TCRdb, only in-frame clones are kept and a portion is missing. The sample includes approximately 230,000 clones, approximately 90% of them seen just once. The specimen was PBMCs or T cells enriched from blood (not recorded which). The source is a woman in her twenties or thirties who had recovered from COVID-19. CDR3s leave out the opening cysteine and the closing phenylalanine or tryptophan. Fields, in order: CDR3 protein, V gene, J gene, D gene. A D gene is named only where the DNA matches it firmly.

CDR3: ASSDYFGQQTNYGYT
V: TRBV11-2
J: TRBJ1-2
D: .

CDR3: ASSPLAGGSGEQF
V: TRBV11-2
J: TRBJ2-1
D: TRBD2

CDR3: ASQAGGYEQY
V: TRBV11-2
J: TRBJ2-7
D: TRBD2

CDR3: ASRSREETQY
V: TRBV6-5
J: TRBJ2-5
D: .

CDR3: ASSPTLGGDNQPQH
V: TRBV18
J: TRBJ1-5
D: .

CDR3: ASSRGGLGEKLF
V: TRBV27
J: TRBJ1-4
D: .

CDR3: ASSLRGQISNQPQH
V: TRBV5-6
J: TRBJ1-5
D: .

CDR3: ASSLAAGAGNTIY
V: TRBV5-1
J: TRBJ1-3
D: .

CDR3: AISESQGPNEKLF
V: TRBV10-3
J: TRBJ1-4
D: .

CDR3: ASSYEIREGPYNEQF
V: TRBV6-2/TRBV6-3
J: TRBJ2-1
D: TRBD2

CDR3: ASSPGTGAYEQY
V: TRBV5-1
J: TRBJ2-7
D: TRBD1

CDR3: ASSLRQGDYGYT
V: TRBV7-2
J: TRBJ1-2
D: TRBD1

CDR3: ASSIAGPHGYT
V: TRBV19
J: TRBJ1-2
D: .